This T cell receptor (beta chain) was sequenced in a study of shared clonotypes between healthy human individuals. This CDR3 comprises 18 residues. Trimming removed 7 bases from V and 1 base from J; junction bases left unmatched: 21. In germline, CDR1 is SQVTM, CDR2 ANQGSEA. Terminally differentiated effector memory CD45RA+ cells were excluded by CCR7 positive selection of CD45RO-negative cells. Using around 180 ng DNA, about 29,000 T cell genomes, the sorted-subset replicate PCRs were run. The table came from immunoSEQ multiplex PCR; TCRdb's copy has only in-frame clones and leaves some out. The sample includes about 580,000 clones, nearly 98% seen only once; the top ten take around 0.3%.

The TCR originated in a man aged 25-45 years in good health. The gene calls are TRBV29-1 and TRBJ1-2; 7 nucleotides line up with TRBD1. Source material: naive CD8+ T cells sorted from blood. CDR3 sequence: CSAGPKFDWTGDNYGYTF. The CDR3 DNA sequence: TGCAGCGCAGGACCAAAGTTCGATTGGACAGGCGATAACTATGGCTACACCTTC. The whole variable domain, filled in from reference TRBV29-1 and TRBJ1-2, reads SAVISQKPSRDICQRGTSLTIQCQVDSQVTMMFWYRQQPGQSLTLIATANQGSEATYESGFVIDKFPISRPNLTFSTLTVSNMSPEDSSIYLCSAGPKFDWTGDNYGYTFGSGTRLTVV.